The present T cell receptor beta chain was sequenced within a study of healthy donors' naive CD4 and CD8 T cells. For this clonotype: What it recognizes is unknown.

Trimming took 6 bases from V and 4 from J, leaving 13 bases between them. The germline V gene encodes CDR1 MNHEY and CDR2 SVGAGI. This CDR3 is 14 amino acids long. General study points: Most V and J genes were reportedly biased between naive CD4+ and CD8+ cells.

A linear amplification protocol produced the TCR libraries from 500 ng of total RNA. Per the study methods: Some 80,000 TCR alpha transcripts were sequenced from five or six healthy donors. TCRdb redid the calling of the reads with MiXCR, one entry per CDR3 protein. The V and J calls follow TCRdb's processing rather than the paper's. Of some 190,000 distinct CDR3 sequences listed, around 70% are singletons. This TCR came from a pool of human donors in good health; the sample pools cells from several healthy donors. The chain is built from TRBV6-5 and TRBJ2-1, with no clear D. Sequenced material: naive CD4+ and CD8+ T cells sorted from blood, pooled from several donors. CDR3 loop: CASRMAATYNEQFF. The CDR3 coding sequence is TGTGCCAGCAGGATGGCCGCAACATACAATGAGCAGTTCTTC.